This T cell receptor (beta chain) was observed in a study of synovial regulatory T cells in juvenile arthritis. Study-level results: Synovial Tregs shared more CDR3 sequences with iaTregs than other blood Tregs. Synovial Teff and blood CPL repertoires partially overlapped with iaTreg TCR repertoires, which were largely patient-private.

This CDR3 comprises 14 residues. The nucleotide record is missing. Germline V gene data show CDR1 as MNHNY and CDR2 as SVGAGI (reference sequence). This clone registers medium-sized (0.01 to 0.1%) by frequency. The antigen remains undetermined. Each patient with active arthritis gave synovial fluid along with matched peripheral blood. Produced via immunoSEQ multiplex PCR; TCRdb's table is partial and in-frame only. This sample's table has about 2,100 clones. The receptor was isolated from a donor aged 2-35 years with juvenile idiopathic arthritis. This chain uses TRBV6-6 with TRBJ1-1. The sequencing sample was made of Treg cells from the synovium. CDR3 protein: CASSYREINTEAFF.